This TCR beta chain was recorded in a study of graft-versus-host responses after intestinal transplantation. Overall study findings and caveats: Allografts of patients with graft-donor T cell macrochimerism showed high graft-versus-host to host-versus-graft clone ratios.

The table lists this clone with a count of one. Its target is not known. TCRdb keeps only in-frame clones here, not all; method: immunoSEQ multiplex PCR. Here the sample spans approximately 81,000 clones, roughly 84% being singletons. This CDR3 contains 14 residues. V lost 3 bases to trimming and J lost 4 bases; unmatched junction nucleotides: 4. From germline, CDR1 is SGHRS and CDR2 YFSETQ. This TCR was recovered from a human donor who was the organ donor for an intestinal transplant. J is TRBJ2-3 and V is TRBV5-1; 8 bases are shared with TRBD1. The sequencing used unstimulated CD8+ T cells sorted from spleen or lymph node cells, collected before transplant. CDR3 coding DNA: TGCGCCAGCAGCTATCCGGGACAGGCAGATACGCAGTATTTT. Translating it yields CASSYPGQADTQYF.